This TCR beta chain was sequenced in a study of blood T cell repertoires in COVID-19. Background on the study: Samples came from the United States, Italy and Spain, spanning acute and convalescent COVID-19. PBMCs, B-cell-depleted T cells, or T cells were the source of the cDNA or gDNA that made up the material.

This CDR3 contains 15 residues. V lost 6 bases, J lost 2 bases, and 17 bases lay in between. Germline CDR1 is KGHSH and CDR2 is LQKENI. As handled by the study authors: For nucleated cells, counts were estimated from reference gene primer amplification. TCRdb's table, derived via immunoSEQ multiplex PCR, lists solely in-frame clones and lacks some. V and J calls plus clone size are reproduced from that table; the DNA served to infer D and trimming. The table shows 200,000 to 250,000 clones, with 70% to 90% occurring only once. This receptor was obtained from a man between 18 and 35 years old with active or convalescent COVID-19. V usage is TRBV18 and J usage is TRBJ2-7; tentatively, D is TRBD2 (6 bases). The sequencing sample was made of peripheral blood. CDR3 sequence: CASSREYSGTYEQYF. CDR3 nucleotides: TGTGCCAGCTCCCGAGAATATAGCGGAACCTACGAGCAGTACTTC. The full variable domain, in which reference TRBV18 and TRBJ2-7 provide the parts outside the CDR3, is NAGVMQNPRHLVRRRGQEARLRCSPMKGHSHVYWYRQLPEEGLKFMVYLQKENIIDESGMPKERFSAEFPKEGPSILRIQQVVRGDSAAYFCASSREYSGTYEQYFGPGTRLTVT.